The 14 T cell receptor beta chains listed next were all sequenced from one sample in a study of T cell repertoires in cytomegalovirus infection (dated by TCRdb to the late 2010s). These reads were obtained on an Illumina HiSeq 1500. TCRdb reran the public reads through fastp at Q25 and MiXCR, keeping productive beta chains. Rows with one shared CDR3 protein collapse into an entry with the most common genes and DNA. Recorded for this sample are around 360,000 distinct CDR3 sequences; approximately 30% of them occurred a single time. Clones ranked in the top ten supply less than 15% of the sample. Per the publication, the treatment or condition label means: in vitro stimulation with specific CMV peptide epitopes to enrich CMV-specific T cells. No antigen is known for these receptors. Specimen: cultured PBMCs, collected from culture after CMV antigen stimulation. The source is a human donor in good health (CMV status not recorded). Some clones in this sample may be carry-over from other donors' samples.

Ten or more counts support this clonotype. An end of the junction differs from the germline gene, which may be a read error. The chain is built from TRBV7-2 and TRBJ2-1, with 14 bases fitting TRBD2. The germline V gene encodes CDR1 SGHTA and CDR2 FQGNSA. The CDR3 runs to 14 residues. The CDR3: CASSLPGLAGERFF. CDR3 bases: TGTGCCAGCAGCTTACCGGGACTAGCGGGAGAGCGGTTCTTC.

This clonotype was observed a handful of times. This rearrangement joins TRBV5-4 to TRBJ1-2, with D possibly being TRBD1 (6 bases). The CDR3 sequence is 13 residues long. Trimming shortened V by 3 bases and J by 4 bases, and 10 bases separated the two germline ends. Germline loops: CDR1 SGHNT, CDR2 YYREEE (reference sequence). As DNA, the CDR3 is TGTGCCAGCAGCTACGAGGGGGGCTATGGCTACACCTTC. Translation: CASSYEGGYGYTF.

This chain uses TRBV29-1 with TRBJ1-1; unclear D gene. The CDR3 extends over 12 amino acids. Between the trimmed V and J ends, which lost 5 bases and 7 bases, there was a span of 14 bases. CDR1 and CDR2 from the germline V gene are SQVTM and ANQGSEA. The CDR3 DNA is TGCAGCGTTTCAAGTCTTACGAGTGAAGCTTTCTTT. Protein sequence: CSVSSLTSEAFF.

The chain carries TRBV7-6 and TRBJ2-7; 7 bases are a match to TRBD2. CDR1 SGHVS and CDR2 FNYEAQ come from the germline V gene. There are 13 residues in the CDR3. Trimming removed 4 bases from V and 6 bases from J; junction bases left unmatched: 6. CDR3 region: CASSSPAGAEQYF. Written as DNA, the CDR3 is TGTGCCAGCAGCTCCCCGGCGGGAGCCGAGCAGTACTTC.

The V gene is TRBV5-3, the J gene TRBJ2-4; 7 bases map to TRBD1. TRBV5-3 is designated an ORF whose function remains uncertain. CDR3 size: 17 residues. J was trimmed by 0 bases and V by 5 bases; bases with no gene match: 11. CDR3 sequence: CARRTGSKGGAKNIQYF. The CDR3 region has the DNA TGTGCCAGAAGGACAGGGTCTAAAGGGGGAGCCAAAAACATTCAGTACTTC.

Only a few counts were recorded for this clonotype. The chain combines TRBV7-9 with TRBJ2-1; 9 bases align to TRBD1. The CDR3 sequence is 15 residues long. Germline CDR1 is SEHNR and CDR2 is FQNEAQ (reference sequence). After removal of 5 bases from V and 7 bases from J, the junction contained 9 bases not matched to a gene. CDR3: CASSLGQGGGNEQFF. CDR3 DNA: TGTGCCAGCAGCCTGGGACAGGGAGGTGGGAATGAGCAGTTCTTC.

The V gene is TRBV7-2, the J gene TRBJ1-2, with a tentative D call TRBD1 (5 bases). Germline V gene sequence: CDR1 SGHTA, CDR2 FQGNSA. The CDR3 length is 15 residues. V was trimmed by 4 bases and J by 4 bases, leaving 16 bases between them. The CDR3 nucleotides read TGTGCCAGCAGCTCCCCACGGGGACTACTCTATGGCTACACCTTC. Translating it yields CASSSPRGLLYGYTF.

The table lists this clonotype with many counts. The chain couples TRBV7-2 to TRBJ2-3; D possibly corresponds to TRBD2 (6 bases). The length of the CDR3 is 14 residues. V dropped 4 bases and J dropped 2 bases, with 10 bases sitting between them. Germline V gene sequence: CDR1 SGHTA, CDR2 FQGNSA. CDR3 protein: CASSSGLFTDTQYF. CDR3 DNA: TGTGCCAGCAGCTCGGGACTCTTCACAGATACGCAGTATTTT.

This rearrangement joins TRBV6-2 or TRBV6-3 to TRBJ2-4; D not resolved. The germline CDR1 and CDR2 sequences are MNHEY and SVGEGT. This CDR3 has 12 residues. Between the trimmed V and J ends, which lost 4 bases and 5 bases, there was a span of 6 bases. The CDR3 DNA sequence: TGTGCCAGCAGTTGGGCCGAAAACATTCAGTACTTC. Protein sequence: CASSWAENIQYF.

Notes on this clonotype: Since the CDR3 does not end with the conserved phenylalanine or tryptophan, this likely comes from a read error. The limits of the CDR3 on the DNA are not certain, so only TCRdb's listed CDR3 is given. CDR3 sequence: CASRIGDSRLEALC. The V and J genes are TRBV6-1 and TRBJ1-1; the table's D gene call, TRBD1, was not cross checked with the DNA. CDR1 and CDR2 from the germline V gene are MNHNS and SASEGT. The CDR3 region is 14 residues in length, termini included.

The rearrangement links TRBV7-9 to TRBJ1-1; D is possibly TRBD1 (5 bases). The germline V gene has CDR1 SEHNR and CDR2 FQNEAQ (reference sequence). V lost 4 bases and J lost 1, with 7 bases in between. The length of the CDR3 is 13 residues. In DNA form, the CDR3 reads TGTGCCAGCAGCTGGGACGCGAACACTGAAGCTTTCTTT. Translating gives CASSWDANTEAFF.

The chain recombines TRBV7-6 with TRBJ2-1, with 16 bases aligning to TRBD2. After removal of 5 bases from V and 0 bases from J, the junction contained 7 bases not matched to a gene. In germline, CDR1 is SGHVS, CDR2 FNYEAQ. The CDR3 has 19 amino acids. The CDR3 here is CASSRGLAGGFSSYNEQFF. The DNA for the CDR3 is TGTGCCAGCAGCCGGGGACTAGCGGGAGGGTTCAGCTCCTACAATGAGCAGTTCTTC.

CDR3 coding DNA: TGTGCCAGCAGCTTACAGGTCCGTGTTCGTAGCAATCAGCCCCAGCATTTT. Translated: CASSLQVRVRSNQPQHF. The rearrangement links TRBV7-8 to TRBJ1-5; D gene uncertain. This CDR3 is built from 17 residues. V was trimmed by 2 bases and J by 0 bases, leaving 14 bases between them. Germline CDR1 reads SGHVS; CDR2 reads FQNEAQ.

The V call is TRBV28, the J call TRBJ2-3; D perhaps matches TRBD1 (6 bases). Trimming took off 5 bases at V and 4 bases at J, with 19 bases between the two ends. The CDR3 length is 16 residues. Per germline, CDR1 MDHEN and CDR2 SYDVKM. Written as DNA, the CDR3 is TGTGCCAGCAGTCCCACATCGGTGACAGGTTCAGATACGCAGTATTTT. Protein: CASSPTSVTGSDTQYF.